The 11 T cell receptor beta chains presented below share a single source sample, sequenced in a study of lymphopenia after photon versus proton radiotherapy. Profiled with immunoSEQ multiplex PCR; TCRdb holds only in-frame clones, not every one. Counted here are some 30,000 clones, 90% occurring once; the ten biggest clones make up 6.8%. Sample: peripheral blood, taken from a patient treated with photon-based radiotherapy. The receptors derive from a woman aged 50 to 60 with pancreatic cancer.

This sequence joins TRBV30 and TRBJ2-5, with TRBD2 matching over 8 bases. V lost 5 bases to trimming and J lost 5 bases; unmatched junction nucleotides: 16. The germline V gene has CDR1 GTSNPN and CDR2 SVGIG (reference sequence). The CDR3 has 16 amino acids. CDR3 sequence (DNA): TGTGCCTGGCCGTCGCCGGAGCGGGAGTATGAGGAGACCCAGTACTTC. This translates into CAWPSPEREYEETQYF.

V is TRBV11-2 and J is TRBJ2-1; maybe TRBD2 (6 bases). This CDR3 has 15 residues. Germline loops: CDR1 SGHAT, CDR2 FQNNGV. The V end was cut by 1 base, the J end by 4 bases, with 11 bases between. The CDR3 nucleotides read TGTGCCAGCAGCTTAGGCGGGACTCCATACAATGAGCAGTTCTTC. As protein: CASSLGGTPYNEQFF.

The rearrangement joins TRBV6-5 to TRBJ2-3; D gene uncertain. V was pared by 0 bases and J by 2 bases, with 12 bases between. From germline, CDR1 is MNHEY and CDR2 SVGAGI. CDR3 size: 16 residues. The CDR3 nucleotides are TGTGCCAGCAGTTACTCCAATAAAGGGCACACAGATACGCAGTATTTT. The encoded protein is CASSYSNKGHTDTQYF.

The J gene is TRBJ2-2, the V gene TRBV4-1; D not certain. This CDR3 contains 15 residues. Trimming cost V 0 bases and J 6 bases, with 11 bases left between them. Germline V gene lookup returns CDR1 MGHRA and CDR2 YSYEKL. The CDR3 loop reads CASSQESGFAGELFF. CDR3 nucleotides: TGCGCCAGCAGCCAAGAATCTGGGTTCGCCGGGGAGCTGTTTTTT.

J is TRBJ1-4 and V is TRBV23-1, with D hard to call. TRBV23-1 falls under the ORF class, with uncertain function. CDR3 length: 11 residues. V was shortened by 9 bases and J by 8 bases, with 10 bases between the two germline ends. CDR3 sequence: CARPRGEKLFF. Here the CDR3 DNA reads TGCGCCAGGCCCCGCGGGGAAAAACTGTTTTTT.

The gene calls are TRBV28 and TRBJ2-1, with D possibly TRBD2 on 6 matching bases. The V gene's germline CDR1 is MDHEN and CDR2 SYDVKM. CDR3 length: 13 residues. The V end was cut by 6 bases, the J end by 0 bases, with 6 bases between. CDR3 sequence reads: CASRGGSYNEQFF. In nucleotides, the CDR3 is TGTGCCAGCAGGGGGGGCTCCTACAATGAGCAGTTCTTC.

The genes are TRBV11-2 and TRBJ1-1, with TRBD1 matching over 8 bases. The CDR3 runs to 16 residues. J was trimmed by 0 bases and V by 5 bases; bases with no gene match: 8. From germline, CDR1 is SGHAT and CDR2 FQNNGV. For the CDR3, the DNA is TGTGCCAGCAGCCTTCTTCCGGGACAGGTGAACACTGAAGCTTTCTTT. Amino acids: CASSLLPGQVNTEAFF.

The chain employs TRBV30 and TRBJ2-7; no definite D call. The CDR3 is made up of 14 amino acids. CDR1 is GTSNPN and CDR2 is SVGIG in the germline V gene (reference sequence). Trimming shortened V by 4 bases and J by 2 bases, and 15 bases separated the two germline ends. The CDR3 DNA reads TGTGCCTGGACTGAGAACAGCGTTACCTACGAGCAGTACTTC. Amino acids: CAWTENSVTYEQYF.

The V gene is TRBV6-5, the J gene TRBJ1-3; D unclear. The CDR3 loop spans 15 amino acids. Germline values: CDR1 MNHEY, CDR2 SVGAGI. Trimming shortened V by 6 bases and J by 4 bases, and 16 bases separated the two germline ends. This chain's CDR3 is CASRLTYHAGNTIYF. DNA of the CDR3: TGTGCCAGCAGATTGACCTACCACGCGGGAAACACCATATATTTT.

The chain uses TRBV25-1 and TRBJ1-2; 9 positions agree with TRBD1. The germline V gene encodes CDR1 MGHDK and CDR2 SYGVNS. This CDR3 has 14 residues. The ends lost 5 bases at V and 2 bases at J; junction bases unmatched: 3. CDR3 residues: CASSSQGANYGYTF. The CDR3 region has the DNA TGTGCCAGCAGTTCACAGGGGGCGAACTATGGCTACACCTTC.

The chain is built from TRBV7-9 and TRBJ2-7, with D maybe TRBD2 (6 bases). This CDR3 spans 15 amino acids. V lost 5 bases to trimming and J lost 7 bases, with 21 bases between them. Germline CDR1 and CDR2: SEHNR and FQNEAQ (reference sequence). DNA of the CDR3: TGTGCCAGCAGCCCGCCGGGTAGCGGAGGCGGGGAGCAGTACTTC. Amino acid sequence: CASSPPGSGGGEQYF.